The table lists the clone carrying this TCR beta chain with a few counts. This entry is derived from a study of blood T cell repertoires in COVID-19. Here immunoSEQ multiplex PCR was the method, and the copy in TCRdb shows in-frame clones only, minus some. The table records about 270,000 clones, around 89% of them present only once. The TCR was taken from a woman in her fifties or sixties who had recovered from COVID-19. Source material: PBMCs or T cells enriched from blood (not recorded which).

CDR3 sequence: CASQEPGRDPYGYTF. The DNA of the CDR3 is TGTGCCAGCCAAGAGCCGGGGCGGGACCCCTATGGCTACACCTTC. The rearrangement joins TRBV28 to TRBJ1-2, with D possibly matching TRBD1 (5 bases). Between the trimmed V and J ends, which lost 8 bases and 4 bases, there was a span of 20 bases. This CDR3 has 15 amino acids. Germline lookup yields CDR1 MDHEN and CDR2 SYDVKM.